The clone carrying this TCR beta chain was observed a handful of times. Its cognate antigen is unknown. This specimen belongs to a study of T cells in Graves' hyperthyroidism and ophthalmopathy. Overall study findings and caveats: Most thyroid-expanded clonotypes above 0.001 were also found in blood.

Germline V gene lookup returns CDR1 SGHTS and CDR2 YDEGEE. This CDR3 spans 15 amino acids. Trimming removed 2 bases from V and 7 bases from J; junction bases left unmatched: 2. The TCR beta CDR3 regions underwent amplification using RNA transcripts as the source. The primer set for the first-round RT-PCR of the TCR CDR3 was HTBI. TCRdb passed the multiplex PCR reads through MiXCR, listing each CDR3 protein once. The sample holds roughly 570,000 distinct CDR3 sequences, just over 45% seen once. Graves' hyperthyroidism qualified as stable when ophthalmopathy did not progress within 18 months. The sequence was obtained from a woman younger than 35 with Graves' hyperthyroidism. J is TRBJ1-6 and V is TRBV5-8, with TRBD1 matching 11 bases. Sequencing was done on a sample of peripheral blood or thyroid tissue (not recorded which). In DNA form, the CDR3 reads TGTGCCAGCAGCTTCGGGGACAGGGGGAATTCACCCCTCCACTTT. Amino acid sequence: CASSFGDRGNSPLHF.